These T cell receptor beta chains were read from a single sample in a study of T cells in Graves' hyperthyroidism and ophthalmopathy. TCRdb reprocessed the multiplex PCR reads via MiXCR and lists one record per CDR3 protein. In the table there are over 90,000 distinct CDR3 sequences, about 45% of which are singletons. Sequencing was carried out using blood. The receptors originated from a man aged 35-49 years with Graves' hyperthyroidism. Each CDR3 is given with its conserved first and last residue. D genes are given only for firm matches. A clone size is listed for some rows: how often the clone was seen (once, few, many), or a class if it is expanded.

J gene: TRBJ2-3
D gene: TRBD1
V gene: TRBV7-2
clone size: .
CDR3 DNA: TGTGCCAGCAGCTCCACCGGGACAGGGGCCACAGATACGCAGTATTTT
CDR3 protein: CASSSTGTGATDTQYF

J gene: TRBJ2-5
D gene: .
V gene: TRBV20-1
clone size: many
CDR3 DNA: TGCAGTGCTAGTCTTGGGTTTGGGGAAGAGACCCAGTACTTC
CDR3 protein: CSASLGFGEETQYF

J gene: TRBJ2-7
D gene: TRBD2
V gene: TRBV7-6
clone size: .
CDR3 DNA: TGTGCCAGCAGCCTATCACCGGGACTAGCGATACCCTACGAGCAGCACTTC
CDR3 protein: CASSLSPGLAIPYEQHF

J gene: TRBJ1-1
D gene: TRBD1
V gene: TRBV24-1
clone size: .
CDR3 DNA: TGTGCCACCAGGGCGGGACAGCAAGCTTTCTTT
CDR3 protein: CATRAGQQAFF

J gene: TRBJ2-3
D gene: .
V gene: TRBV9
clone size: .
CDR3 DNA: TGTGCCAGCAGCGTAGGTCTGGGGCGAAGCACAGATACGCAGTATTTT
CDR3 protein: CASSVGLGRSTDTQYF

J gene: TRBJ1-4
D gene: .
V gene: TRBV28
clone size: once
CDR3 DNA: TGTGCCAGCAGTTTCCTGGTAGGGGGAAATGAAAAACTGTTTTTT
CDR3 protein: CASSFLVGGNEKLFF

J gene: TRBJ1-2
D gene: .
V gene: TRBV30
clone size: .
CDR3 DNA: TGTGCCTGGAGTCCACAGGAGAACTATGGCTACACCTTC
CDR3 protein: CAWSPQENYGYTF

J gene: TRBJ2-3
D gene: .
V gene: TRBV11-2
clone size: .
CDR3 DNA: TGTGCCAGCAGCTTAGTGGGGACACCAAACACAGATACGCAGTATTTT
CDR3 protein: CASSLVGTPNTDTQYF

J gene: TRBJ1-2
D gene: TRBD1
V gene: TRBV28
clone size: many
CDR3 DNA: TGTGCCAGCAGTTCGCAGGGGGCGCGGGGCTACACCTTC
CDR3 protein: CASSSQGARGYTF

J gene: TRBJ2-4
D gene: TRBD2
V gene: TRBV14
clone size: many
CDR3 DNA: TGTGCCAGCAGCCAATTGCGGGGGGCCAAAAACATTCAGTACTTC
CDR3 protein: CASSQLRGAKNIQYF

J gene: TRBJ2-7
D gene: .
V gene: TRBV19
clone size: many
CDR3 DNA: TGTGCCAGTAGTGTTGGGGCGGCCGGGTCCTACGAGCAGTACTTC
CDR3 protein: CASSVGAAGSYEQYF

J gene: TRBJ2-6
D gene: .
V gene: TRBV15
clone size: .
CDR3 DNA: TGTGCCACCAGCAGTCAACAGAGCTCTGGGGCCAACGTCCTGACTTTC
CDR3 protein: CATSSQQSSGANVLTF

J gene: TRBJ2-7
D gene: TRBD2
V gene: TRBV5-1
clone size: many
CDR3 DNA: TGCGCCAGCAGCCCGGGACTAGCGGGCTCCTACGAGCAGTACTTC
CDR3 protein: CASSPGLAGSYEQYF

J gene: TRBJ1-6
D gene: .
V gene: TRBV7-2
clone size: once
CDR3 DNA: TGTGCCAGCAGCTTCGGGAAGGACACAACCCTCCACTTT
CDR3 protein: CASSFGKDTTLHF

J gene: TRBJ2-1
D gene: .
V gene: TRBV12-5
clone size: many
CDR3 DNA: TGTGCTAGTGGAACCCGTCTGAATGAGCAGTTCTTC
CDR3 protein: CASGTRLNEQFF

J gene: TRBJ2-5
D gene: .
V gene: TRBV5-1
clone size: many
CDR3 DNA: TGCGCCAGCAGCTTGAATGTCGGAGGGAGAGAGACCCAGTACTTC
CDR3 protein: CASSLNVGGRETQYF

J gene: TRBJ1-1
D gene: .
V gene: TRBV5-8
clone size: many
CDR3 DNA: TGTGCCAGCAGCTCGACAGTCCTCATGAACACTGAAGCTTTCTTT
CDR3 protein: CASSSTVLMNTEAFF

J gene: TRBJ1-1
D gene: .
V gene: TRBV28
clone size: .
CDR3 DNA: TGTGCCAGCAGGACGCTTAGTATTGAAGCTTTCTTT
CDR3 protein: CASRTLSIEAFF

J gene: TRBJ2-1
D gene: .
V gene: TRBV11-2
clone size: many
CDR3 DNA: TGTGCCAGCAGCTTAGATCGTAACAATGAGCAGTTCTTC
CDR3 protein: CASSLDRNNEQFF

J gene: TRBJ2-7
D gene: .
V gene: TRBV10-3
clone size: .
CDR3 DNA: TGTGCCATCAGCCTCACCGGGGTCGAGCAGTACTTC
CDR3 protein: CAISLTGVEQYF

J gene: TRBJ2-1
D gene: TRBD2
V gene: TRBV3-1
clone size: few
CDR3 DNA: TGTGCCAGCAGCCATTTACAGCGGGATAATGGTGAGCAGTTCTTC
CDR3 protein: CASSHLQRDNGEQFF

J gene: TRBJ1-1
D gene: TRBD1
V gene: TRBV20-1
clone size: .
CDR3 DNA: TGCAGTGCTAGACCCGGGACAGGGTTGGGGACTGAAGCTTTCTTT
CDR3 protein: CSARPGTGLGTEAFF

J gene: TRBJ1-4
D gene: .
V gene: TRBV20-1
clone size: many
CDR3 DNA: TGCAGTGCTAGACCCTTCGGGGGCCGTAATGAAAAACTGTTTTTT
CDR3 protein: CSARPFGGRNEKLFF

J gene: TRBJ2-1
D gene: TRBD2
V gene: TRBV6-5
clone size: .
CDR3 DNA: TGTGCCAGCAGTTCCCACGGACTAGCAGGGAATGAGCAGTTCTTC
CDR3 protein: CASSSHGLAGNEQFF

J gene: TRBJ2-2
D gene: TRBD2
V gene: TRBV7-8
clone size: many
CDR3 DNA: TGTGCCAGCAAGGCACTAGCGGGGGGGCCAACCGGGGAGCTGTTTTTT
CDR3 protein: CASKALAGGPTGELFF

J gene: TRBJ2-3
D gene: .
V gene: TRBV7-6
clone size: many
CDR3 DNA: TGTGCCAGCAGCTTAGGGGATTTGTTCCCAGATACGCAGTATTTT
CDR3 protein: CASSLGDLFPDTQYF

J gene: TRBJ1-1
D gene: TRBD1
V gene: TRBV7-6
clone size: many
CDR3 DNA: TGTGCCAGCAGCGTGGACAGGGTGAACACTGAAGCTTTCTTT
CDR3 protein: CASSVDRVNTEAFF

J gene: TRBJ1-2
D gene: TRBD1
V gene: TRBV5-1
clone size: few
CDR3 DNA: TGCGCCAGCAGCTTGGCCAGGGGGGTGGAGCGCTACACCTTC
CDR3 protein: CASSLARGVERYTF

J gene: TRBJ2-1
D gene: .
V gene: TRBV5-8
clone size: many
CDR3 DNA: TGTGCCAGCAGCTTGGTTGGCGTAGTGGAGCAGTTCTTC
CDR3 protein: CASSLVGVVEQFF

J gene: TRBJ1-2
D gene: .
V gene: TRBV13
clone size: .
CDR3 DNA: TGTGCCAGCAGCGACCTGGACTATGGCTACACCTTC
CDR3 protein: CASSDLDYGYTF

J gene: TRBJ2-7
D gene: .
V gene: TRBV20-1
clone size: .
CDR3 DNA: TGCAGTGCTAGACCGGGACATAATTACGAGCAGTACTTC
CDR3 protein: CSARPGHNYEQYF

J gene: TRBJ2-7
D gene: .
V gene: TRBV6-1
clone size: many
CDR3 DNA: TGTGCCAGCAGTGAAGGTACAGGGTTCCCCCTCGAGCAGTACTTC
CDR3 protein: CASSEGTGFPLEQYF

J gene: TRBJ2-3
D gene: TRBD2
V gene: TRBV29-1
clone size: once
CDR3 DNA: TGCAGCGTTGAAGTAGCGGGGTTAGATACGCAGTATTTT
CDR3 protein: CSVEVAGLDTQYF